The 27 T cell receptor beta chains below come from one sample, sequenced in a study of vaccination effects on CD4 cells after COVID-19. Some clones are missing from TCRdb's copy, which holds only in-frame ones; the method was immunoSEQ multiplex PCR. Of approximately 25,000 clones listed, approximately 70% are singletons. With the ViraFEST assay, the study expanded antigen-specific CD4+ T cells using viral peptide pools, then sequenced them. Subsequent to roughly 9 days of culture, CD4+ T cells were isolated. Each participant received a vaccine that was either BNT162b2 or mRNA-1273, given as two doses. The antigens of these receptors remain unknown. Sequencing used CD4+ T cells from PBMCs cultured with SARS-CoV-2 spike peptides, obtained after COVID-19 vaccination. These receptors all come from a human donor who received a COVID-19 vaccine.

The chain recombines TRBV29-1 with TRBJ1-2; D is uncertain. Trimming pared 1 base from V and 8 bases from J, leaving 14 bases between. The CDR3 covers 13 residues. Germline CDR1 is SQVTM and CDR2 is ANQGSEA. The CDR3 sequence: CSVEVSASRGYTF. The DNA for the CDR3 is TGCAGCGTTGAAGTATCCGCATCTCGCGGCTACACCTTC.

The gene calls are TRBV7-8 and TRBJ1-5; D unclear. The V end lost 5 bases, the J end lost 6 bases, and 14 bases lay between the germline ends. The CDR3 has 14 amino acids. The V gene's germline CDR1 is SGHVS and CDR2 FQNEAQ. The CDR3 reads CASSRAGSGQPQHF. The CDR3 DNA sequence: TGTGCCAGCAGCCGGGCAGGATCAGGTCAGCCCCAGCATTTT. The full variable domain, with the rest looked up from reference TRBV7-8 and TRBJ1-5, is GAGVSQSPRYKVAKRGQDVALRCDPISGHVSLFWYQQALGQGPEFLTYFQNEAQLDKSGLPSDRFFAERPEGSVSTLKIQRTQQEDSAVYLCASSRAGSGQPQHFGDGTRLSIL.

The rearrangement links TRBV21-1 to TRBJ1-1; the table's D gene call, TRBD1, was not cross checked with the DNA. TRBV21-1 is a pseudogene segment. The CDR3 extends over 19 amino acids. The DNA for the CDR3 is TGTGCCAGCAGCAAAGGGGGGGGGACAGGGCTGCTTATGAACACTGAAGCTTTCTTT. Encoded protein: CASSKGGGTGLLMNTEAFF.

V gene TRBV18 combines with J gene TRBJ1-3; 8 nucleotides match TRBD1. This CDR3 is built from 16 residues. Trimming cost V 2 bases and J 2 bases; bases outside gene matches: 5. Germline lookup yields CDR1 KGHSH and CDR2 LQKENI. The CDR3 region is CASSPSAQGAGNTIYF. As DNA, the CDR3 is TGTGCCAGCTCACCATCGGCACAGGGGGCTGGAAACACCATATATTTT.

This clone was recorded once. The chain employs TRBV11-2 and TRBJ1-3; D is perhaps TRBD1 (6 bases). The CDR3 has 16 residues. In germline, CDR1 is SGHAT, CDR2 FQNNGV. Trimming left V 5 bases short and J 2 bases short, with 16 bases between. The CDR3 here is CASSPQGGGTGNTIYF. The CDR3 coding sequence is TGTGCCAGCAGCCCGCAGGGAGGGGGTACTGGAAACACCATATATTTT.

V is TRBV30 and J is TRBJ1-2; no clear D gene. In germline, CDR1 is GTSNPN, CDR2 SVGIG (reference sequence). V was trimmed by 0 bases and J by 4 bases, leaving 15 bases between them. The CDR3 totals 15 residues. Here the CDR3 DNA reads TGTGCCTGGAGTGTTCTCTCCGCCAGGTCCTATGGCTACACCTTC. This translates into CAWSVLSARSYGYTF.

The chain uses TRBV5-1 and TRBJ1-4, with 10 bases matching TRBD1. From germline, CDR1 is SGHRS and CDR2 YFSETQ. CDR3 length: 15 amino acids. The junction had 8 bases not matched to a gene; V was cut back by 3 bases and J by 9 bases. For the CDR3, the DNA is TGCGCCAGCAGCTATGGTGGGACAGGGGACAAAAAACTGTTTTTT. Translated, it gives CASSYGGTGDKKLFF.

This chain joins TRBV6-5 and TRBJ1-1; D is undetermined. CDR1 and CDR2 (germline): MNHEY, SVGAGI. The CDR3 has 13 residues. The V gene lost 2 bases and the J gene lost 0 bases, with 4 bases spanning the gap. CDR3 protein: CASSYRLNTEAFF. The CDR3 nucleotides read TGTGCCAGCAGTTACAGGCTGAACACTGAAGCTTTCTTT.

The chain links TRBV7-9 to TRBJ2-3; 7 bases align to TRBD2. Losses at the gene ends were 2 bases for V and 0 bases for J; bases not matched to a gene: 8. The germline V gene has CDR1 SEHNR and CDR2 FQNEAQ (reference sequence). The CDR3 contains 17 residues. The CDR3 loop is CASSLTLGGGSTDTQYF. CDR3 sequence (DNA): TGTGCCAGCAGCTTAACTCTGGGCGGGGGTAGCACAGATACGCAGTATTTT.

Here the CDR3 DNA reads TGTGCCAGCTCACGCACAGGGGGCGACGTGTCCTACGAGCAGTACTTC. Protein sequence: CASSRTGGDVSYEQYF. The genes are TRBV18 and TRBJ2-7, with TRBD1 matching over 9 bases. Germline CDR1 KGHSH, CDR2 LQKENI. The CDR3 has 16 amino acids. Losses at the gene ends were 4 bases for V and 1 base for J; bases not matched to a gene: 8.

The rearrangement uses TRBV12-5 and TRBJ2-5; a possible D gene is TRBD1 (5 bases). The V end was cut by 0 bases, the J end by 3 bases, with 14 bases between. The V gene's germline CDR1 is LGHNT and CDR2 FRNRAP. The length of the CDR3 is 16 residues. The CDR3 DNA reads TGTGCTAGTGGTTTGGTACTGGGGCAGGGCGAAGAGACCCAGTACTTC. Translation gives CASGLVLGQGEETQYF.

This clone was seen only once. This chain links TRBV27 with TRBJ1-1; 9 nucleotides match TRBD1. The CDR3 spans 12 residues. Germline V lookup: CDR1 MNHEY, CDR2 SMNVEV (reference sequence). V trimming: 6 bases; J trimming: 6 bases; junction bases outside the gene matches: 2. CDR3 region: CASSRQGAEAFF. The CDR3 DNA follows: TGTGCCAGCAGCCGACAGGGGGCTGAAGCTTTCTTT.

J is TRBJ1-6 and V is TRBV6-6; perhaps TRBD1 as D (5 bases). The CDR3 runs 16 residues. The germline V gene encodes CDR1 MNHNY and CDR2 SVGAGI (reference sequence). Trimming cost V 5 bases and J 5 bases, with 16 bases left between them. The CDR3 DNA follows: TGTGCCAGCAGTGGGGACGCAAGGGGCCATAATTCACCCCTCCACTTT. It yields the protein CASSGDARGHNSPLHF.

The CDR3 loop reads CASSLAGPYGYTF. CDR3 DNA sequence: TGTGCCAGCAGTTTGGCAGGTCCCTATGGCTACACCTTC. The chain is built from TRBV12-3 or TRBV12-4 and TRBJ1-2; unclear D gene. The CDR3 length is 13 residues. Deletions cut 3 bases from V and 4 bases from J, with 9 bases between.

This clone was detected only a few times. V usage is TRBV18 and J usage is TRBJ2-1, with 12 bases that match TRBD2. The CDR3 is 15 residues long. The ends lost 4 bases at V and 6 bases at J; junction bases unmatched: 4. Per the germline V gene, CDR1 is KGHSH and CDR2 is LQKENI. The CDR3 region has the DNA TGTGCCAGCTCACGCCAGACTAGCGGGGGCAATGAGCAGTTCTTC. It encodes CASSRQTSGGNEQFF.

V gene TRBV2 combines with J gene TRBJ2-3; no reliable D call. V lost 7 bases and J 6 bases, leaving 11 bases between the germline ends. The CDR3 is 12 amino acids. Per germline, CDR1 SNHLY and CDR2 FYNNEI. The CDR3 region is CASTTRWDTQYF. In nucleotides, the CDR3 is TGTGCCAGCACGACCCGGTGGGATACGCAGTATTTT. Complete variable domain (other parts from reference TRBV2 and TRBJ2-3): EPEVTQTPSHQVTQMGQEVILRCVPISNHLYFYWYRQILGQKVEFLVSFYNNEISEKSEIFDDQFSVERPDGSNFTLKIRSTKLEDSAMYFCASTTRWDTQYFGPGTRLTVL.

This rearrangement joins TRBV2 to TRBJ2-3; D is ambiguous. Trimming removed 4 bases at V and 5 bases at J, with 7 bases between. The CDR3 sequence is 12 residues long. Germline V CDR1 and CDR2: SNHLY, FYNNEI. CDR3 nucleotide sequence: TGTGCCAGCAGTGCCCGACGAGATACGCAGTATTTT. The encoded protein is CASSARRDTQYF.

The V gene is TRBV6-5, the J gene TRBJ2-2; D remains unclear. Germline V gene lookup returns CDR1 MNHEY and CDR2 SVGAGI. V was cut by 6 bases and J by 1 base, with 9 bases left in between. The CDR3 sequence is 14 residues long. CDR3: CASRVSGNTGELFF. DNA of the CDR3: TGTGCCAGCAGGGTTTCCGGGAACACCGGGGAGCTGTTTTTT.

V and J are TRBV6-5 and TRBJ1-2, with TRBD1 matching over 8 bases. The CDR3 sequence is 14 residues long. The trim removed 1 base at V and 8 bases at J, leaving 6 bases unmatched. Per the germline V gene, CDR1 is MNHEY and CDR2 is SVGAGI. Here the CDR3 DNA reads TGTGCCAGCAGTTACTTCCAGGGGGCGCCCGGCTACACCTTC. Translation: CASSYFQGAPGYTF.

The chain employs TRBV18 and TRBJ2-5, with 10 bases that match TRBD1. Germline V lookup: CDR1 KGHSH, CDR2 LQKENI. V gave up 6 bases and J gave up 7 bases; unmatched junction bases: 11. This CDR3 is built from 15 residues. Written as DNA, the CDR3 is TGTGCCAGCTCTCGTCAAGGGACAGGGGAAGGGACCCAGTACTTC. Amino acids: CASSRQGTGEGTQYF.

Here the CDR3 reads CSATTGDEAFF. DNA for the CDR3: TGCAGTGCTACGACAGGGGATGAAGCTTTCTTT. The rearrangement joins TRBV20-1 to TRBJ1-1; 8 bases fit TRBD1. Trimming took 4 bases from V and 7 from J; bases not matched to a gene: 2. The CDR3 has 11 residues. The germline gives CDR1 DFQATT, CDR2 SNEGSKA (reference sequence).

This rearrangement joins TRBV19 to TRBJ2-7; TRBD1 aligns across 7 bases. The CDR3 runs to 15 residues. CDR1 LNHDA and CDR2 SQIVND come from the germline V gene (reference sequence). J gave up 2 bases and V 9 bases, and 13 bases lay outside the gene matches. The CDR3 region is CASRSDGTVTYEQYF. The CDR3 nucleotides read TGTGCCAGCCGATCTGACGGGACAGTAACCTACGAGCAGTACTTC.

The rearrangement joins TRBV13 to TRBJ2-7; no clear D gene. This CDR3 contains 14 residues. V shed 2 bases and J shed 4 bases, with 12 bases lying between them. The germline V gene encodes CDR1 PRHDT and CDR2 FYEKMQ (reference sequence). CDR3: CASSLPGKSYEQYF. CDR3 sequence (DNA): TGTGCCAGCAGCTTACCCGGCAAATCTTACGAGCAGTACTTC. The entire variable domain, with the rest obtained from reference TRBV13 and TRBJ2-7, is as follows: AAGVIQSPRHLIKEKRETATLKCYPIPRHDTVYWYQQGPGQDPQFLISFYEKMQSDKGSIPDRFSAQQFSDYHSELNMSSLELGDSALYFCASSLPGKSYEQYFGPGTRLTVT.

The chain joins TRBV6-2 or TRBV6-3 to TRBJ1-1; no reliable D call. The germline V gene encodes CDR1 MNHEY and CDR2 SVGEGT. The CDR3 totals 13 residues. V was pared by 0 bases and J by 1 base, with 3 bases between. In DNA form, the CDR3 reads TGTGCCAGCAGTTACTCACAGAACACTGAAGCTTTCTTT. Translating it yields CASSYSQNTEAFF.

The chain joins TRBV6-5 to TRBJ2-7; 12 bases match TRBD2. The trim removed 4 bases at V and 4 bases at J, leaving 8 bases unmatched. The germline V gene has CDR1 MNHEY and CDR2 SVGAGI. The CDR3 totals 16 residues. The DNA for the CDR3 is TGTGCCAGCAGTTCTAGCGGGAGGGCCTATAAATACGAGCAGTACTTC. The encoded protein is CASSSSGRAYKYEQYF.

This chain links TRBV7-9 with TRBJ2-7; D perhaps matches TRBD1 (6 bases). V was clipped by 5 bases and J by 1 base, with 12 bases between them. CDR1 and CDR2 from the germline V gene are SEHNR and FQNEAQ (reference sequence). The CDR3 sequence is 14 residues long. CDR3 sequence: CASSPQGTSYEQYF. The DNA of the CDR3 is TGTGCCAGCAGCCCACAGGGAACATCCTACGAGCAGTACTTC. Drawing the rest from reference TRBV7-9 and TRBJ2-7, the complete variable domain is DTGVSQNPRHKITKRGQNVTFRCDPISEHNRLYWYRQTLGQGPEFLTYFQNEAQLEKSRLLSDRFSAERPKGSFSTLEIQRTEQGDSAMYLCASSPQGTSYEQYFGPGTRLTVT.

The CDR3 loop reads CASKNRGLNQFF. The CDR3 DNA reads as TGTGCCAGCAAAAACAGGGGTCTAAACCAGTTCTTC. The rearrangement links TRBV6-6 to TRBJ2-1, with 7 bases that match TRBD1. There are 12 residues in the CDR3. Germline V gene data show CDR1 as MNHNY and CDR2 as SVGAGI (reference sequence). The junction had 10 bases not matched to a gene; V was cut back by 7 bases and J by 13 bases.